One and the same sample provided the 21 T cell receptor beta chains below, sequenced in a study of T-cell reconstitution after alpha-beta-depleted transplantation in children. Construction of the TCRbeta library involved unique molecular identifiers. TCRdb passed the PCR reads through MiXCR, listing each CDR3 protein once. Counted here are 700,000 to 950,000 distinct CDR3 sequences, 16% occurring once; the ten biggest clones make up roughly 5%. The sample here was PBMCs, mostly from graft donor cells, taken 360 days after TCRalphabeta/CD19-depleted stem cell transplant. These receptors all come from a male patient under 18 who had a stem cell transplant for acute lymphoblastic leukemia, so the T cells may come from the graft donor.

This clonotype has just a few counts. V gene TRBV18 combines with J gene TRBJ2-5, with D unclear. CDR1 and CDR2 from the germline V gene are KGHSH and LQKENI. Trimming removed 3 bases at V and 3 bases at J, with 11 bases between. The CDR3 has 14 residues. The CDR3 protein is CASSPENREETQYF. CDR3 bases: TGTGCCAGCTCACCTGAGAATCGAGAAGAGACCCAGTACTTC.

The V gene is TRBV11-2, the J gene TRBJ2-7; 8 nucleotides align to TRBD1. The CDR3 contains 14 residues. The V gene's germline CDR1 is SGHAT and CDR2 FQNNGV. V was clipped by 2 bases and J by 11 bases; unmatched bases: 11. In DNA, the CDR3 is TGTGCCAGCAGCTTATTAGGACAGGGATTGAAGGAGTACTTC. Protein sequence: CASSLLGQGLKEYF.

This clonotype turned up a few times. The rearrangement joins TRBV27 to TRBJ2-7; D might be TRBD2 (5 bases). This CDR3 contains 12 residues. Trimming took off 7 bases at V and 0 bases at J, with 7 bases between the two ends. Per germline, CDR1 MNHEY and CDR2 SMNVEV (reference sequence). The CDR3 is CASTSNSYEQYF. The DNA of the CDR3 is TGTGCCAGCACTAGCAACTCCTACGAGCAGTACTTC.

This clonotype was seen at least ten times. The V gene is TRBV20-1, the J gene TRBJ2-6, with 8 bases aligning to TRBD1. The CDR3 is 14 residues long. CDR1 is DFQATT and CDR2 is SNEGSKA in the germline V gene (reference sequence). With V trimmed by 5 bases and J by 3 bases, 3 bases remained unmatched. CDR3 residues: CSAWTGFGANVLTF. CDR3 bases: TGCAGTGCTTGGACAGGGTTTGGGGCCAACGTCCTGACTTTC.

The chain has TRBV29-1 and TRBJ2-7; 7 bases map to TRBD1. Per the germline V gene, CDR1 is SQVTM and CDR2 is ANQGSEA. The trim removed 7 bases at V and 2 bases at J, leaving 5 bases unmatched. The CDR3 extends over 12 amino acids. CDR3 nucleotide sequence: TGCAGCGCACGGGACAGTACCTACGAGCAGTACTTC. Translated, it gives CSARDSTYEQYF.

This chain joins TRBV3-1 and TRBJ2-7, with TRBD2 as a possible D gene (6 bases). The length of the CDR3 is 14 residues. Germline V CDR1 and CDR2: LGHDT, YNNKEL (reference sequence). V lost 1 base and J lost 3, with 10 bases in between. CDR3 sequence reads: CASSQGGLLYEQYF. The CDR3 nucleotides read TGTGCCAGCAGCCAAGGGGGACTCCTCTACGAGCAGTACTTC.

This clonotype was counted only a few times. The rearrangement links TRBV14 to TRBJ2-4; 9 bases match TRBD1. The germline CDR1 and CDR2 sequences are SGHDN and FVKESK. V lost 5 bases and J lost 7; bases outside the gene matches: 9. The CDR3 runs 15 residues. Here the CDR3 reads CASSIQGARRNIQYF. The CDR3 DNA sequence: TGTGCCAGCAGCATACAGGGGGCGCGACGGAACATTCAGTACTTC. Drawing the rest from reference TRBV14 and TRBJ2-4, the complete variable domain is EAGVTQFPSHSVIEKGQTVTLRCDPISGHDNLYWYRRVMGKEIKFLLHFVKESKQDESGMPNNRFLAERTGGTYSTLKVQPAELEDSGVYFCASSIQGARRNIQYFGAGTRLSVL.

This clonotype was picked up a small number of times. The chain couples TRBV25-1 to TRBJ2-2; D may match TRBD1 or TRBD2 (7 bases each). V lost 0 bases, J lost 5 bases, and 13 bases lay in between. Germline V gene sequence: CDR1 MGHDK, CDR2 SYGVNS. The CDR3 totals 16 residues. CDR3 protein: CASSEYARGGTGELFF. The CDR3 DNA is TGTGCCAGCAGTGAATACGCCAGGGGGGGTACCGGGGAGCTGTTTTTT.

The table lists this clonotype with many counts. The CDR3 bases are TGTGCCAGCAGCCTCACGGGGGTAGGAGATACGCAGTATTTT. Translating it yields CASSLTGVGDTQYF. This chain uses TRBV11-2 with TRBJ2-3, with D possibly being TRBD2 (6 bases). Deletions cut 5 bases from V and 5 bases from J, with 14 bases between. This CDR3 spans 14 amino acids. Germline V gives CDR1 SGHAT, CDR2 FQNNGV.

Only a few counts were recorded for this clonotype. DNA of the CDR3: TGTGCCAGTACCGGGACAGGGAACAATCAGCCCCAGCATTTT. It translates to CASTGTGNNQPQHF. The chain couples TRBV2 to TRBJ1-5; 9 bases agree with TRBD1. In germline, CDR1 is SNHLY, CDR2 FYNNEI. This CDR3 has 14 residues. The ends lost 9 bases at V and 3 bases at J; junction bases unmatched: 6.

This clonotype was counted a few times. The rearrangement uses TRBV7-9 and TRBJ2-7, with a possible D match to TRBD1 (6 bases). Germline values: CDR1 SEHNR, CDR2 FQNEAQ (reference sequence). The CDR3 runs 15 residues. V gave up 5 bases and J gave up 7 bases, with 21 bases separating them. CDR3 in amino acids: CASSPLAGTGLEQYF. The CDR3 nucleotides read TGTGCCAGCAGCCCTCTCGCCGGCACAGGGTTAGAGCAGTACTTC.

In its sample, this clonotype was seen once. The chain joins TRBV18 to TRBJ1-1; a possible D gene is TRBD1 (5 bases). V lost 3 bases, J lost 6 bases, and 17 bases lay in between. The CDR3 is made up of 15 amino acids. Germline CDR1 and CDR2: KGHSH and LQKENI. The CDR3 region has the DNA TGTGCCAGCTCACCCCTTCGGGGGAACGGGGCTGAAGCTTTCTTT. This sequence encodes CASSPLRGNGAEAFF.

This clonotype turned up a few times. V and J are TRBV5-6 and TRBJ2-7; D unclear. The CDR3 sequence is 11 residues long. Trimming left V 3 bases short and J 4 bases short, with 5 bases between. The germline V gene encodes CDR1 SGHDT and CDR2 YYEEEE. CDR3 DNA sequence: TGTGCCAGCAGCTGGCGGTACGAGCAGTACTTC. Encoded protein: CASSWRYEQYF.

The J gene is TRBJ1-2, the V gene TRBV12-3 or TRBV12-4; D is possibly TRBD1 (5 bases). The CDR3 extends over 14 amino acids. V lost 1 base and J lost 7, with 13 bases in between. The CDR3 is CASSLVGVYRGYTF. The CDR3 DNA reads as TGTGCCAGCAGTTTAGTGGGGGTTTATCGTGGCTACACCTTC.

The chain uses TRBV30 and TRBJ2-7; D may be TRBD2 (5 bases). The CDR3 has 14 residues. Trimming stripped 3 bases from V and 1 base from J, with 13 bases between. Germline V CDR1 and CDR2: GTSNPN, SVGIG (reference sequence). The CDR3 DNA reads TGTGCCTGGAGCCTAGGGAGCGGATCCTACGAGCAGTACTTC. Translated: CAWSLGSGSYEQYF. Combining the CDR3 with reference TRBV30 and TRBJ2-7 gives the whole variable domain SQTIHQWPATLVQPVGSPLSLECTVEGTSNPNLYWYRQAAGRGLQLLFYSVGIGQISSEVPQNLSASRPQDRQFILSSKKLLLSDSGFYLCAWSLGSGSYEQYFGPGTRLTVT.

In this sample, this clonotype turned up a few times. CDR3 nucleotide sequence: TGTGCCAGCAGCGTAGGGAGCGGGACCTACGAGCAGTACTTC. It translates to CASSVGSGTYEQYF. J is TRBJ2-7 and V is TRBV9, with 7 positions matching TRBD2. The ends lost 0 bases at V and 2 bases at J; junction bases unmatched: 2. The length of the CDR3 is 14 residues. CDR1 and CDR2 from the germline V gene are SGDLS and YYNGEE.

The CDR3 nucleotides read TGCGCCAGCAGCTTAAGGACTCCGGGTGAGCAGTTCTTC. Translating it yields CASSLRTPGEQFF. This chain links TRBV5-1 with TRBJ2-1; the D gene is possibly TRBD2 (5 bases). The CDR3 contains 13 residues. V dropped 2 bases and J dropped 9 bases, with 12 bases sitting between them. The germline CDR1 and CDR2 sequences are SGHRS and YFSETQ. Full variable domain (outside the CDR3, taken from reference TRBV5-1 and TRBJ2-1): KAGVTQTPRYLIKTRGQQVTLSCSPISGHRSVSWYQQTPGQGLQFLFEYFSETQRNKGNFPGRFSGRQFSNSRSEMNVSTLELGDSALYLCASSLRTPGEQFFGPGTRLTVL.

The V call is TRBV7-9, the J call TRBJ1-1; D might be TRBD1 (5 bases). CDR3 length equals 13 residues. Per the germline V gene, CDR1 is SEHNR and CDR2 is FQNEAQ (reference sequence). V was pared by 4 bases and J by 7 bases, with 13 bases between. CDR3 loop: CASSSSWDGEAFF. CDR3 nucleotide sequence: TGTGCCAGCAGCTCATCCTGGGACGGTGAAGCTTTCTTT.

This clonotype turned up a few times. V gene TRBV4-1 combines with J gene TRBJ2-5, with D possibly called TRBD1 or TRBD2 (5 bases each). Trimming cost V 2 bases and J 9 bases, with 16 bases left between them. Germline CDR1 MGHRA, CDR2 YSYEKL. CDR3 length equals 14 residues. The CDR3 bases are TGCGCCAGCAGCCAACGAGACCTGTGGGGGTCCCAGTACTTC. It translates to CASSQRDLWGSQYF.

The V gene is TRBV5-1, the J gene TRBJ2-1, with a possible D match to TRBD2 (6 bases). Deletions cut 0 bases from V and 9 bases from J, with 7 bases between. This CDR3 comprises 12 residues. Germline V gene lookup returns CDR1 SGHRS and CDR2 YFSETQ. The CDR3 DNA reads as TGCGCCAGCAGCTTGGAAGCGGGTGAGCAGTTCTTC. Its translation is CASSLEAGEQFF.

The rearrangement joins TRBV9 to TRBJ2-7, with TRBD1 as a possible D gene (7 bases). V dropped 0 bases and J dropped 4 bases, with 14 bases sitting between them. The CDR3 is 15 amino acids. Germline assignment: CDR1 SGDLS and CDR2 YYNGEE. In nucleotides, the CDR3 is TGTGCCAGCAGCGTAGGCGGGACAGTCCATTACGAGCAGTACTTC. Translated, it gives CASSVGGTVHYEQYF.